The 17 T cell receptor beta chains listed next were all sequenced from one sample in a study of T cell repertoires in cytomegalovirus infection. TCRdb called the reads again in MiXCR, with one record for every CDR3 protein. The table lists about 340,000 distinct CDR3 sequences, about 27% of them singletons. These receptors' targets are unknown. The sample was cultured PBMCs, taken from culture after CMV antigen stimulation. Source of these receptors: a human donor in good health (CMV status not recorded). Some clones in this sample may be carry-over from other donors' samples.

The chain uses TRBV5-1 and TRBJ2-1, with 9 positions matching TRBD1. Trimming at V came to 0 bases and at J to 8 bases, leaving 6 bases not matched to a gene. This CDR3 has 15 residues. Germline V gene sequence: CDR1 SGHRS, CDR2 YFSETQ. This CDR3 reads CASSLEQGAWDEQFF. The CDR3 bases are TGCGCCAGCAGCTTGGAACAGGGGGCTTGGGATGAGCAGTTCTTC. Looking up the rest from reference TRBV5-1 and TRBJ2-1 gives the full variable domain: KAGVTQTPRYLIKTRGQQVTLSCSPISGHRSVSWYQQTPGQGLQFLFEYFSETQRNKGNFPGRFSGRQFSNSRSEMNVSTLELGDSALYLCASSLEQGAWDEQFFGPGTRLTVL.

Here the CDR3 DNA reads TGCGCCAGCAGCAACCCCGGATGGGAACTGTTTTTT. Protein product: CASSNPGWELFF. J is TRBJ1-4 and V is TRBV5-1, with no clear D. The CDR3 runs 12 residues. The germline V gene encodes CDR1 SGHRS and CDR2 YFSETQ. Trimming left V 4 bases short and J 12 bases short, with 13 bases between.

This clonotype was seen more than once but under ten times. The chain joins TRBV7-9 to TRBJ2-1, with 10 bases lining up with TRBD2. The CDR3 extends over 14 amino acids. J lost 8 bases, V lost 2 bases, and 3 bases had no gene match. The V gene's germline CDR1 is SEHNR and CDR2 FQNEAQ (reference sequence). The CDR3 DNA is TGTGCCAGCAGCTTACTAGCGGGAGAGGATGAGCAGTTCTTC. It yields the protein CASSLLAGEDEQFF.

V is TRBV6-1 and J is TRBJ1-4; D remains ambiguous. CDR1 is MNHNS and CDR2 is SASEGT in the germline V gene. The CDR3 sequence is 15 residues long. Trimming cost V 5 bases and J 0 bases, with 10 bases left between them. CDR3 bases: TGTGCCAGCAGTTCCTTAGTAGCAACTAATGAAAAACTGTTTTTT. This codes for CASSSLVATNEKLFF.

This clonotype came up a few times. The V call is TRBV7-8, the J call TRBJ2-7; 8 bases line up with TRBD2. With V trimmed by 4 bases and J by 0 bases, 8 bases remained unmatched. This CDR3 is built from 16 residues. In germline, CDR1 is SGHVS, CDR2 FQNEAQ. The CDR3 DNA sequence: TGTGCCAGCAGCTCCCGGGGGGGGGTAAGCTCCTACGAGCAGTACTTC. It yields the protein CASSSRGGVSSYEQYF.

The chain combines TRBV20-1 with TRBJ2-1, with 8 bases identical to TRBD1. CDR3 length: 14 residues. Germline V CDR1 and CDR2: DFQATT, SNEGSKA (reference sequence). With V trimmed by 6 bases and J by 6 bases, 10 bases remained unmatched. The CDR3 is CSAPEDRVVNEQFF. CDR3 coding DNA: TGCAGTGCCCCCGAGGACAGGGTAGTCAATGAGCAGTTCTTC.

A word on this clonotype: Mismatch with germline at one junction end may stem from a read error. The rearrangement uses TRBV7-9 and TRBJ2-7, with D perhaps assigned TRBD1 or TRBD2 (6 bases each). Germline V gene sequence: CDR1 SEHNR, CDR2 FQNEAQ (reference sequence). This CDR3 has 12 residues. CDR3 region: CASSSSGGLRHF. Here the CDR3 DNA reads TGTGCCAGCAGCTCCTCCGGGGGCCTGCGGCACTTC.

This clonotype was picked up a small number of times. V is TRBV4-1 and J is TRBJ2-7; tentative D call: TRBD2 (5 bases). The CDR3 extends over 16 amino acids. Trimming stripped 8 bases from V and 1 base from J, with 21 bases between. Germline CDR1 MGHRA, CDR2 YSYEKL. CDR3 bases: TGCGCCAGCGCATATATCGGAAAGGCGGGTTCCTACGAGCAGTACTTC. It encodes CASAYIGKAGSYEQYF.

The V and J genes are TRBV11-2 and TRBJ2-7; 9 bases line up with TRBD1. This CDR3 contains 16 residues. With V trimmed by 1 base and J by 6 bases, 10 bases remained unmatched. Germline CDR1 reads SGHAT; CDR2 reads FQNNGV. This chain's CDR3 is CASSLAWDRVMVEQYF. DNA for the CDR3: TGTGCCAGCAGCTTAGCCTGGGACAGGGTGATGGTCGAGCAGTACTTC.

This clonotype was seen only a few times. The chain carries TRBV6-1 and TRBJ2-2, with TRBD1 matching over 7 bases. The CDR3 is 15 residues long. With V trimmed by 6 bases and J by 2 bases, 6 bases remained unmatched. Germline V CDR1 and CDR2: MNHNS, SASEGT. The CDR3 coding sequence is TGTGCCAGCAGCTCGGGACAGACCAACACCGGGGAGCTGTTTTTT. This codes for CASSSGQTNTGELFF.

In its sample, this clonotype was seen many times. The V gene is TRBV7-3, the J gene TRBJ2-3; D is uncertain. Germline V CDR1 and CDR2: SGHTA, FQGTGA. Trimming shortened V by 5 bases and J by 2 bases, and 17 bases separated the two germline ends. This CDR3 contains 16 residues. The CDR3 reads CASSPGSSSSTDTQYF. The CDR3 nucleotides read TGTGCCAGCAGCCCCGGGTCCTCTTCCTCCACAGATACGCAGTATTTT.

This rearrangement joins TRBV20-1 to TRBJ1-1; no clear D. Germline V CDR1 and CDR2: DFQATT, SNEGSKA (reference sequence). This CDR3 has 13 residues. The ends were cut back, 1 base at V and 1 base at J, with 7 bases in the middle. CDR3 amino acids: CSARVVGNTEAFF. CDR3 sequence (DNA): TGCAGTGCTAGAGTCGTGGGGAACACTGAAGCTTTCTTT.

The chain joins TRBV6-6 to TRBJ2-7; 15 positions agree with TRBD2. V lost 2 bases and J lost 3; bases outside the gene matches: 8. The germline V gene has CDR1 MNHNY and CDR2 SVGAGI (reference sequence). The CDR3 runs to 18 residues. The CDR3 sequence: CASSYRGTSGGTSYEQYF. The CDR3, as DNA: TGTGCCAGCAGTTACCGCGGGACTAGCGGGGGGACAAGCTACGAGCAGTACTTC.

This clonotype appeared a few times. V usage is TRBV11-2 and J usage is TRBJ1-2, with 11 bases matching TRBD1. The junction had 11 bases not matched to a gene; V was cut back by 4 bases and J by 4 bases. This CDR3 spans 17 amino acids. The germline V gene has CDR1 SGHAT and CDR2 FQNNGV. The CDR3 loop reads CASSSWTGGAFGYGYTF. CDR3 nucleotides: TGTGCCAGCAGCTCCTGGACAGGGGGCGCCTTCGGCTATGGCTACACCTTC. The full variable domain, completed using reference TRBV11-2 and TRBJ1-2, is EAGVAQSPRYKIIEKRQSVAFWCNPISGHATLYWYQQILGQGPKLLIQFQNNGVVDDSQLPKDRFSAERLKGVDSTLKIQPAKLEDSAVYLCASSSWTGGAFGYGYTFGSGTRLTVV.

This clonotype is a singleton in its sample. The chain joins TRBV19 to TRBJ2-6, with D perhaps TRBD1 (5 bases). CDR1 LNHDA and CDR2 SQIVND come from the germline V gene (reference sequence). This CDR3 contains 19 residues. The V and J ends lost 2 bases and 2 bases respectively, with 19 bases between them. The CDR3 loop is CASSITGSRVGAGANVLTF. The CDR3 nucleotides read TGTGCCAGTAGTATAACTGGAAGCAGGGTTGGGGCTGGGGCCAACGTCCTGACTTTC.

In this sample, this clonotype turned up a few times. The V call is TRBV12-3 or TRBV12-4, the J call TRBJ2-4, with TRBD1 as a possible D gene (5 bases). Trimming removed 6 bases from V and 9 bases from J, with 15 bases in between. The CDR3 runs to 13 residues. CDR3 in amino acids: CASSRADSGIQYF. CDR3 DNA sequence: TGTGCCAGCAGCCGTGCTGACAGTGGCATTCAGTACTTC.

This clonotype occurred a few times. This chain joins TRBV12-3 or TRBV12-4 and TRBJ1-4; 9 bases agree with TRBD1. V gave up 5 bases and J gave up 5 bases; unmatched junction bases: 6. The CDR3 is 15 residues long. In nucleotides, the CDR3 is TGTGCCAGCAGTATCTCGACAGGGGGGAATGAAAAACTGTTTTTT. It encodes CASSISTGGNEKLFF.